These 28 T cell receptor beta chains came from one sample sequenced in a study of blood T cell repertoires in COVID-19. Measured with immunoSEQ multiplex PCR; TCRdb has only the in-frame clones, and not every one. The table has approximately 210,000 clones, 80% seen once. Sequencing input: peripheral blood. These receptors all stem from a human donor in a cohort sampled during active COVID-19.

J is TRBJ2-7 and V is TRBV28; 10 bases line up with TRBD1. The CDR3 totals 15 residues. V gave up 4 bases and J gave up 5 bases; unmatched junction bases: 8. Germline V gives CDR1 MDHEN, CDR2 SYDVKM. The CDR3: CASSSSGTGDNEQYF. The CDR3 DNA is TGTGCCAGCAGTTCCAGCGGGACAGGGGACAACGAGCAGTACTTC.

The chain employs TRBV7-6 and TRBJ2-7; D is ambiguous. Per the germline V gene, CDR1 is SGHVS and CDR2 is FNYEAQ. The CDR3 is 14 amino acids. V was shortened by 1 base and J by 4 bases, with 11 bases between the two germline ends. Here the CDR3 DNA reads TGTGCCAGCAGCTTAGATCCTACGAGTTACGAGCAGTACTTC. Translated, it gives CASSLDPTSYEQYF.

The V call is TRBV28, the J call TRBJ2-7; 12 nucleotides match TRBD2. Germline assignment: CDR1 MDHEN and CDR2 SYDVKM. Trimming took 6 bases from V and 3 from J; bases not matched to a gene: 6. The CDR3 covers 15 residues. The CDR3 loop is CASRSRTSGIYEQYF. The CDR3 region has the DNA TGTGCCAGCAGGTCCAGGACTAGCGGGATCTACGAGCAGTACTTC.

This chain connects TRBV7-8 to TRBJ2-5; TRBD2 agrees at 14 bases. The germline V gene encodes CDR1 SGHVS and CDR2 FQNEAQ. The CDR3 sequence is 15 residues long. V shed 6 bases, J shed 2 bases, and the junction held 2 bases outside the gene matches. CDR3 nucleotide sequence: TGTGCCAGCAGGGGGACTAGCGGGAGTCAAGAGACCCAGTACTTC. This sequence encodes CASRGTSGSQETQYF.

The CDR3 sequence is CASSPRLAGNEQFF. The CDR3 DNA sequence: TGTGCCAGCAGCCCCAGACTAGCGGGGAATGAGCAGTTCTTC. The V and J genes are TRBV9 and TRBJ2-1; TRBD2 matches at 11 bases. J was trimmed by 7 bases and V by 4 bases; bases with no gene match: 4. This CDR3 is 14 amino acids long. CDR1 is SGDLS, CDR2 YYNGEE, per germline.

The V call is TRBV6-2 or TRBV6-3, the J call TRBJ2-3; D ambiguous. The CDR3 is 14 residues long. V was pared by 6 bases and J by 0 bases, with 10 bases between. Germline CDR1 reads MNHEY; CDR2 reads SVGEGT. Here the CDR3 DNA reads TGTGCCAGCAGCCGGCCCCCTAGCACAGATACGCAGTATTTT. It yields the protein CASSRPPSTDTQYF.

Only one count was recorded for this clone. This chain connects TRBV7-8 to TRBJ1-2, with 8 bases fitting TRBD1. The CDR3 extends over 15 amino acids. CDR1 is SGHVS, CDR2 FQNEAQ, per germline. Trimming removed 4 bases from V and 1 base from J; junction bases left unmatched: 5. CDR3 in DNA: TGTGCCAGCAGCTCCGACAGGGGAGTTAACTATGGCTACACCTTC. Protein product: CASSSDRGVNYGYTF. Full variable domain (outside the CDR3, taken from reference TRBV7-8 and TRBJ1-2): GAGVSQSPRYKVAKRGQDVALRCDPISGHVSLFWYQQALGQGPEFLTYFQNEAQLDKSGLPSDRFFAERPEGSVSTLKIQRTQQEDSAVYLCASSSDRGVNYGYTFGSGTRLTVV.

The chain links TRBV27 to TRBJ2-7, with D uncertain. Germline V lookup: CDR1 MNHEY, CDR2 SMNVEV (reference sequence). Trimming pared 1 base from V and 0 bases from J, leaving 4 bases between. This CDR3 comprises 13 residues. CDR3 sequence reads: CASSLYNSYEQYF. CDR3 in DNA: TGTGCCAGCAGTTTATACAACTCCTACGAGCAGTACTTC.

The V and J genes are TRBV6-5 and TRBJ2-5; no clear D gene. V was shortened by 6 bases and J by 7 bases, with 18 bases between the two germline ends. The CDR3 is 14 residues long. CDR1 MNHEY and CDR2 SVGAGI come from the germline V gene. As DNA, the CDR3 is TGTGCCAGCAGGGCGGTAGGCGGAGTGGGGACCCAGTACTTC. Translated: CASRAVGGVGTQYF.

The chain recombines TRBV30 with TRBJ1-2; D unclear. Germline CDR1 reads GTSNPN; CDR2 reads SVGIG (reference sequence). The V end lost 3 bases, the J end lost 2 bases, and 10 bases lay between the germline ends. This CDR3 has 13 residues. The CDR3 region is CAWRETFNYGYTF. The CDR3 nucleotides read TGTGCCTGGAGAGAGACATTCAACTATGGCTACACCTTC.

The chain links TRBV28 to TRBJ2-2, with D unresolved. The CDR3 has 13 amino acids. Germline-derived CDR1 and CDR2 are MDHEN and SYDVKM. V was pared by 5 bases and J by 6 bases, with 10 bases between. The CDR3 DNA reads TGTGCCAGCAGTCCTGACAATGCCGGGGAGCTGTTTTTT. Translation: CASSPDNAGELFF.

The genes are TRBV28 and TRBJ2-2, with a weak D call TRBD2 (6 bases). The CDR3 spans 16 residues. Germline V CDR1 and CDR2: MDHEN, SYDVKM. V lost 6 bases, J lost 8 bases, and 22 bases lay in between. Here the CDR3 DNA reads TGTGCCAGCAGCCGTCCCGGGAGCTCGATGAGGGGGGAGCTGTTTTTT. Amino acid sequence: CASSRPGSSMRGELFF. Supplemented by reference TRBV28 and TRBJ2-2, the full variable domain reads DVKVTQSSRYLVKRTGEKVFLECVQDMDHENMFWYRQDPGLGLRLIYFSYDVKMKEKGDIPEGYSVSREKKERFSLILESASTNQTSMYLCASSRPGSSMRGELFFGEGSRLTVL.

J is TRBJ2-7 and V is TRBV7-8, with D maybe TRBD1 (6 bases). Germline CDR1 and CDR2: SGHVS and FQNEAQ. The CDR3 totals 14 residues. The V and J ends lost 5 bases and 2 bases respectively, with 13 bases between them. The DNA of the CDR3 is TGTGCCAGCAGCAGACGACAGGTCACCTACGAGCAGTACTTC. Protein: CASSRRQVTYEQYF.

This sequence joins TRBV28 and TRBJ1-5, with unresolved D. Trimming took off 4 bases at V and 5 bases at J, with 15 bases between the two ends. Germline CDR1 reads MDHEN; CDR2 reads SYDVKM. The CDR3 is made up of 15 amino acids. The CDR3 spells CASSYLWRVHQPQHF. CDR3 sequence (DNA): TGTGCCAGCAGTTACCTCTGGCGGGTGCATCAGCCCCAGCATTTT.

In this sample, this clone turned up a few times. The chain recombines TRBV27 with TRBJ1-1; TRBD1 agrees at 7 bases. Germline loops: CDR1 MNHEY, CDR2 SMNVEV (reference sequence). V was pared by 2 bases and J by 1 base, with 7 bases of the junction left unmatched. This CDR3 comprises 16 residues. The CDR3, as DNA: TGTGCCAGCAGTTTACTGGGACAGACTAAGAACACTGAAGCTTTCTTT. Residues: CASSLLGQTKNTEAFF.

The chain links TRBV25-1 to TRBJ1-2; 7 bases are shared with TRBD1. The V and J ends lost 4 bases and 2 bases, in that order; junction bases with no gene match: 1. This CDR3 comprises 13 residues. The germline V gene has CDR1 MGHDK and CDR2 SYGVNS. The CDR3 loop reads CASSATGNYGYTF. CDR3 bases: TGTGCCAGCAGTGCGACAGGGAACTATGGCTACACCTTC.

This clone was picked up a small number of times. The chain recombines TRBV10-3 with TRBJ1-2, with 10 bases matching TRBD1. This CDR3 has 15 residues. V gave up 2 bases and J gave up 3 bases; unmatched junction bases: 3. CDR1 is ENHRY and CDR2 is SYGVKD in the germline V gene. The CDR3 reads CAISEPGQGDYGYTF. CDR3 DNA: TGTGCCATCAGTGAGCCAGGACAGGGGGACTATGGCTACACCTTC.

The chain joins TRBV28 to TRBJ2-1, with TRBD2 matching 12 bases. Germline V gene sequence: CDR1 MDHEN, CDR2 SYDVKM. V lost 6 bases and J lost 9; bases outside the gene matches: 24. This CDR3 region has 20 residues. This chain's CDR3 is CASRDTPGQGGLAGGFEQFF. DNA of the CDR3: TGTGCCAGCAGAGACACCCCGGGACAGGGTGGTCTAGCGGGAGGGTTTGAGCAGTTCTTC.

This chain uses TRBV18 with TRBJ1-5; D not certain. This CDR3 contains 14 residues. V lost 3 bases to trimming and J lost 4 bases, with 10 bases between them. In germline, CDR1 is KGHSH, CDR2 LQKENI. The DNA for the CDR3 is TGTGCCAGCTCACCTTACTCCGAAAATCAGCCCCAGCATTTT. Translated: CASSPYSENQPQHF.

V is TRBV5-4 and J is TRBJ2-1, with 10 nucleotides matching TRBD2. V was clipped by 4 bases and J by 5 bases; unmatched bases: 9. From germline, CDR1 is SGHNT and CDR2 YYREEE (reference sequence). The CDR3 is made up of 16 amino acids. CDR3 nucleotides: TGTGCCAGCAGCGGGGGACTAGCGAGTACCGACAATGAGCAGTTCTTC. Encoded protein: CASSGGLASTDNEQFF.

This chain uses TRBV6-2 or TRBV6-3 with TRBJ1-5; TRBD1 might be the D (5 bases). Deletions cut 0 bases from V and 1 base from J, with 16 bases between. CDR1 and CDR2 from the germline V gene are MNHEY and SVGEGT. The CDR3 contains 18 residues. CDR3 sequence (DNA): TGTGCCAGCAGTTACTCGGTTCGACAGCCGTTGAGCAATCAGCCCCAGCATTTT. Its translation is CASSYSVRQPLSNQPQHF.

This clone was observed a single time. CDR3 coding DNA: TGTGCCACCAGCTCTAGCGGATACAACACCGGGGAGCTGTTTTTT. Protein product: CATSSSGYNTGELFF. The chain is built from TRBV15 and TRBJ2-2, with 7 nucleotides matching TRBD2. V shed 5 bases, J shed 2 bases, and the junction held 5 bases outside the gene matches. Germline V lookup: CDR1 LNHNV, CDR2 YYDKDF (reference sequence). This CDR3 region has 15 residues.

The table lists this clone with a count of one. This CDR3 is also generated by other DNA sequences in the sample. The V gene is TRBV4-3, the J gene TRBJ2-7; 14 positions match TRBD2. The CDR3 consists of 16 residues. Trimming removed 1 base from V and 3 bases from J; junction bases left unmatched: 2. Germline CDR1 reads LGHNA; CDR2 reads YSLEER. The CDR3 nucleotides are TGCGCCAGCAGCCAAGGAGGGACTAGCGGGAGCTACGAGCAGTACTTC. It yields the protein CASSQGGTSGSYEQYF.

This chain uses TRBV27 with TRBJ1-1; D possibly corresponds to TRBD1 (5 bases). The CDR3 loop spans 14 amino acids. Germline V gives CDR1 MNHEY, CDR2 SMNVEV (reference sequence). The V end lost 2 bases, the J end lost 0 bases, and 7 bases lay between the germline ends. The CDR3 DNA reads as TGTGCCAGCAGTTTAGACAGATTGAACACTGAAGCTTTCTTT. Its protein is CASSLDRLNTEAFF.

This clone has just one count. This rearrangement joins TRBV7-2 to TRBJ2-1; 9 nucleotides align to TRBD1. The CDR3 sequence is 15 residues long. Trimming removed 7 bases from V and 8 bases from J; junction bases left unmatched: 12. CDR1 is SGHTA, CDR2 FQGNSA, per germline. The CDR3 coding sequence is TGTGCCAGCACACAGGGGGCCGTTAGACTGGATGAGCAGTTCTTC. Its translation: CASTQGAVRLDEQFF.

The rearrangement links TRBV6-2 or TRBV6-3 to TRBJ2-7, with TRBD1 matching 7 bases. Losses at the gene ends were 6 bases for V and 3 bases for J; bases not matched to a gene: 11. CDR1 MNHEY and CDR2 SVGEGT come from the germline V gene. The CDR3 consists of 15 residues. For the CDR3, the DNA is TGTGCCAGCAGCGGGGTTGGACAGGCGAACTACGAGCAGTACTTC. Translation gives CASSGVGQANYEQYF.

This clone appeared once. The rearrangement joins TRBV27 to TRBJ1-1, with D unclear. Germline CDR1 and CDR2: MNHEY and SMNVEV (reference sequence). This CDR3 region has 13 residues. Trimming took off 3 bases at V and 3 bases at J, with 8 bases between the two ends. The CDR3 nucleotides read TGTGCCAGCAGTTTCGCGGGGTACACTGAAGCTTTCTTT. This sequence encodes CASSFAGYTEAFF.

This clone was seen a few times. A junction end diverges from the germline sequence, so it may reflect a read error. V is TRBV30 and J is TRBJ2-1; 10 bases fit TRBD2. From germline, CDR1 is GTSNPN and CDR2 SVGIG (reference sequence). The CDR3 is made up of 13 amino acids. The CDR3 here is CAWSPASGRAQIF. CDR3 in DNA: TGTGCCTGGAGTCCCGCAAGCGGGAGGGCCCAAATCTTC.